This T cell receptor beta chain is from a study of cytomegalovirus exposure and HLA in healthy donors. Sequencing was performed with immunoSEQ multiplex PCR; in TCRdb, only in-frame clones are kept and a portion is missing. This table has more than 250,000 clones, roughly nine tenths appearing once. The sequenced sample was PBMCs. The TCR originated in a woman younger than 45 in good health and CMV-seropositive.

CDR3 sequence: CASSSYREVDGYTF. As DNA, the CDR3 is TGTGCCAGCAGTTCTTACAGGGAGGTCGATGGCTACACCTTC. V and J are TRBV14 and TRBJ1-2; tentatively, D is TRBD1 (6 bases). Deletions cut 6 bases from V and 6 bases from J, with 17 bases between. This CDR3 spans 14 amino acids. Per germline, CDR1 SGHDN and CDR2 FVKESK.